These 12 T cell receptor beta chains share one sample of origin, sequenced in a study of CDR3 diversity in severe acne. TCRdb re-called the PCR reads through MiXCR, storing one row per CDR3 protein. Of about 76,000 distinct CDR3 sequences in the sample, 51% were seen once. The sequencing sample was made of blood. These receptors came from a male donor in good health, without acne.

This clonotype was counted a few times. The chain recombines TRBV6-1 with TRBJ1-2, with 10 bases aligning to TRBD1. The V segment lost 6 bases and the J segment 3 bases; nucleotides outside the gene matches: 10. The CDR3 loop spans 16 amino acids. Germline CDR1 and CDR2: MNHNS and SASEGT. The CDR3 loop is CASSLTGGTGDYGYTF. CDR3 bases: TGTGCCAGCAGCCTCACGGGGGGGACAGGGGACTATGGCTACACCTTC.

Many counts were recorded for this clonotype. The chain uses TRBV5-1 and TRBJ1-4, with D perhaps matching TRBD1 (5 bases). The CDR3 is 18 residues long. V was cut by 4 bases and J by 0 bases, with 19 bases left in between. Germline lookup yields CDR1 SGHRS and CDR2 YFSETQ. The CDR3 sequence is CASSPNAVTGATNEKLFF. The CDR3 region has the DNA TGCGCCAGCAGCCCCAATGCTGTAACAGGTGCAACTAATGAAAAACTGTTTTTT. Based on the CDR3 plus reference TRBV5-1 and TRBJ1-4, the full variable domain is KAGVTQTPRYLIKTRGQQVTLSCSPISGHRSVSWYQQTPGQGLQFLFEYFSETQRNKGNFPGRFSGRQFSNSRSEMNVSTLELGDSALYLCASSPNAVTGATNEKLFFGSGTQLSVL.

This chain uses TRBV24-1 with TRBJ1-4, with D uncertain. There are 14 residues in the CDR3. Germline V gene lookup returns CDR1 KGHDR and CDR2 SFDVKD. Trimming stripped 9 bases from V and 2 bases from J, with 12 bases between. The chain's CDR3 is CATGEGSTNEKLFF. The CDR3 DNA is TGTGCCACCGGGGAGGGAAGCACTAATGAAAAACTGTTTTTT.

The CDR3 loop reads CATSRDPSQPQHF. In nucleotides, the CDR3 is TGTGCCACCAGCAGGGACCCGAGCCAGCCCCAGCATTTT. The V gene is TRBV15, the J gene TRBJ1-5; D unresolved. This CDR3 region has 13 residues. Germline V gene data show CDR1 as LNHNV and CDR2 as YYDKDF (reference sequence). V lost 3 bases to trimming and J lost 7 bases, with 10 bases between them.

The table lists this clonotype with many counts. The chain recombines TRBV9 with TRBJ1-1; 11 bases are shared with TRBD1. CDR1 SGDLS and CDR2 YYNGEE come from the germline V gene. The CDR3 consists of 13 residues. Trimming took 3 bases from V and 10 from J; bases not matched to a gene: 5. The CDR3: CASSAGQGARAFF. The DNA for the CDR3 is TGTGCCAGCAGCGCAGGACAGGGGGCTCGAGCTTTCTTT.

There are a few counts of this clonotype. The chain is built from TRBV20-1 and TRBJ2-5, with D perhaps TRBD2 (5 bases). This CDR3 has 14 amino acids. Per the germline V gene, CDR1 is DFQATT and CDR2 is SNEGSKA (reference sequence). V dropped 7 bases and J dropped 9 bases, with 24 bases sitting between them. The CDR3 here is CSVRGQVSNQPQYF. Here the CDR3 DNA reads TGCAGTGTCCGAGGGCAGGTCAGCAATCAGCCCCAGTACTTC.

This clonotype was seen many times. The chain joins TRBV10-1 to TRBJ1-1; no clear D. The germline V gene has CDR1 WNHNN and CDR2 SYGVQD (reference sequence). Between the trimmed V and J ends, which lost 4 bases and 4 bases, there was a span of 4 bases. This CDR3 region has 11 residues. Written as DNA, the CDR3 is TGCGCCAGCAGTGCGGGCACTGAAGCTTTCTTT. Amino acids: CASSAGTEAFF.

The rearrangement uses TRBV6-5 and TRBJ2-7; D is tentatively TRBD1 or TRBD2 (6 bases each). Trimming stripped 4 bases from V and 2 bases from J, with 15 bases between. This CDR3 is 15 amino acids long. CDR1 MNHEY and CDR2 SVGAGI come from the germline V gene. The CDR3 sequence: CASSSRGGRTYEQYF. In DNA, the CDR3 is TGTGCCAGCAGTTCCCGTGGGGGGCGGACCTACGAGCAGTACTTC.

The gene calls are TRBV2 and TRBJ1-5; no definite D call. The germline V gene has CDR1 SNHLY and CDR2 FYNNEI. Trimming stripped 10 bases from V and 7 bases from J, with 14 bases between. The CDR3 has 12 residues. The CDR3 DNA follows: TGTGCCACCAAGGCGTTTAGCCAGCCCCAGCATTTT. Protein: CATKAFSQPQHF.

A word on this clonotype: Because the CDR3's place on the DNA is in doubt, the DNA is left out and the CDR3 is given as listed by TCRdb. The CDR3 sequence is CASRPTAFYLCASRPTANYGYTF. V gene TRBV19 combines with J gene TRBJ1-2; the table's D gene call, TRBD1, was not cross checked with the DNA. The CDR3 numbers 23 amino acids, ends counted. Germline values: CDR1 LNHDA, CDR2 SQIVND (reference sequence).

Within the sample, this clonotype is medium-sized (0.01 to 0.1%). The chain joins TRBV20-1 to TRBJ2-7; D is perhaps TRBD2 (6 bases). Trimming pared 0 bases from V and 0 bases from J, leaving 9 bases between. The CDR3 loop spans 14 amino acids. CDR1 is DFQATT and CDR2 is SNEGSKA in the germline V gene (reference sequence). This chain's CDR3 is CSAREDGSSYEQYF. DNA of the CDR3: TGCAGTGCTAGAGAGGACGGGAGCTCCTACGAGCAGTACTTC.

A word on this clonotype: Possible read error: a much larger clone is one base away. This sequence joins TRBV5-1 and TRBJ2-5; D tentatively fits TRBD1 or TRBD2 (6 bases each). V lost 7 bases and J 1 base, leaving 14 bases between the germline ends. This CDR3 region has 14 residues. The germline CDR1 and CDR2 sequences are SGHRS and YFSETQ. DNA of the CDR3: TGCGCCAGCGGCCCTCGGGGGCTCCAAGAGACCCAGTACTTC. Its translation: CASGPRGLQETQYF. Filled out from reference TRBV5-1 and TRBJ2-5, the complete variable domain reads KAGVTQTPRYLIKTRGQQVTLSCSPISGHRSVSWYQQTPGQGLQFLFEYFSETQRNKGNFPGRFSGRQFSNSRSEMNVSTLELGDSALYLCASGPRGLQETQYFGPGTRLLVL.